This passage covers 29 T cell receptor beta chains from one sample sequenced in a study of blood T cell repertoires in COVID-19. Data came from immunoSEQ multiplex PCR; TCRdb stores just in-frame clones and leaves some out. There are some 220,000 clones in the sample; approximately 90% occur only once, and 2.5% to 3% lies in the top ten. Specimen: PBMCs or T cells enriched from blood (not recorded which). Source of these receptors: a woman between 25 and 40 years old who had recovered from COVID-19.

V and J are TRBV14 and TRBJ1-3; D is perhaps TRBD1 (5 bases). Deletions cut 1 base from V and 6 bases from J, with 13 bases between. The germline gives CDR1 SGHDN, CDR2 FVKESK. The CDR3 consists of 15 residues. The DNA for the CDR3 is TGTGCCAGCAGCCAAGTCGGGGGAATCTCAAACACCATATATTTT. It encodes CASSQVGGISNTIYF.

The chain is built from TRBV4-3 and TRBJ1-2; 10 bases match TRBD1. The CDR3 has 16 amino acids. Looked up from germline, CDR1 is LGHNA and CDR2 is YSLEER. J gave up 10 bases and V 0 bases, and 11 bases lay outside the gene matches. Here the CDR3 reads CASSQDRDVGTGAYTF. CDR3 bases: TGCGCCAGCAGCCAAGATAGGGACGTCGGGACAGGGGCCTACACCTTC.

For the CDR3, the DNA is TGTGCCAGCAGTTTAAGCGCGGGGCAGCCCCAGCATTTT. Translating gives CASSLSAGQPQHF. V gene TRBV27 combines with J gene TRBJ1-5; D gene unclear. CDR1 is MNHEY, CDR2 SMNVEV, per germline (reference sequence). Trimming removed 2 bases at V and 7 bases at J, with 9 bases between. The CDR3 is made up of 13 amino acids.

The J gene is TRBJ1-1, the V gene TRBV7-9, with D perhaps TRBD1 (5 bases). CDR3 length: 18 amino acids. V shed 1 base and J shed 0 bases, with 18 bases lying between them. In germline, CDR1 is SEHNR, CDR2 FQNEAQ (reference sequence). Written as DNA, the CDR3 is TGTGCCAGCAGCTTAGTGGTGGTACAGGACCTCATGAACACTGAAGCTTTCTTT. It specifies CASSLVVVQDLMNTEAFF.

The V gene is TRBV7-9, the J gene TRBJ1-6, with D hard to call. Germline CDR1 and CDR2: SEHNR and FQNEAQ (reference sequence). The CDR3 is made up of 14 amino acids. Deletions cut 4 bases from V and 14 bases from J, with 18 bases between. The CDR3 spells CASSYDTNRPALHF. The CDR3 nucleotides read TGTGCCAGCAGCTACGACACCAACCGGCCGGCCCTCCACTTT.

The CDR3 sequence: CASSPTLAGGLGDTQYF. In nucleotides, the CDR3 is TGCGCCAGCAGCCCAACACTAGCGGGGGGGCTGGGAGATACGCAGTATTTT. The rearrangement uses TRBV5-1 and TRBJ2-3; 13 nucleotides match TRBD2. The CDR3 consists of 17 residues. The germline V gene encodes CDR1 SGHRS and CDR2 YFSETQ. Losses at the gene ends were 4 bases for V and 5 bases for J; bases not matched to a gene: 10.

The chain has TRBV4-3 and TRBJ2-2; 8 bases match TRBD1. Trimming at V came to 3 bases and at J to 5 bases, leaving 5 bases not matched to a gene. Germline assignment: CDR1 LGHNA and CDR2 YSLEER. CDR3 length: 15 residues. Here the CDR3 reads CASSQDREGTGELFF. The DNA for the CDR3 is TGCGCCAGCAGCCAGGACAGGGAAGGAACCGGGGAGCTGTTTTTT.

The gene calls are TRBV5-1 and TRBJ1-2; tentatively, D is TRBD1 (6 bases). CDR1 SGHRS and CDR2 YFSETQ come from the germline V gene. The CDR3 covers 15 residues. V was trimmed by 3 bases and J by 2 bases, leaving 14 bases between them. The CDR3 loop is CASSSSTGPNYGYTF. CDR3 sequence (DNA): TGCGCCAGCAGCTCCTCCACAGGGCCCAACTATGGCTACACCTTC.

The chain carries TRBV6-5 and TRBJ1-2, with 8 bases matching TRBD1. V was clipped by 4 bases and J by 3 bases; unmatched bases: 1. The CDR3 loop spans 13 amino acids. The germline V gene has CDR1 MNHEY and CDR2 SVGAGI. Written as DNA, the CDR3 is TGTGCCAGCAGTTCGGACAGGGACTATGGCTACACCTTC. Translation gives CASSSDRDYGYTF.

The V and J genes are TRBV5-1 and TRBJ2-2, with 7 bases identical to TRBD1. V trimming: 4 bases; J trimming: 0 bases; junction bases outside the gene matches: 3. The CDR3 is made up of 15 amino acids. Germline V lookup: CDR1 SGHRS, CDR2 YFSETQ. CDR3 in amino acids: CASSPDRTNTGELFF. CDR3 in DNA: TGCGCCAGCAGCCCGGACAGGACGAACACCGGGGAGCTGTTTTTT.

This chain links TRBV18 with TRBJ2-3; tentative D call: TRBD2 (6 bases). The CDR3 is 15 amino acids. Per the germline V gene, CDR1 is KGHSH and CDR2 is LQKENI. Trimming took off 3 bases at V and 1 base at J, with 11 bases between the two ends. Here the CDR3 reads CASSPEWGGTDTQYF. CDR3 coding DNA: TGTGCCAGCTCACCGGAGTGGGGGGGCACAGATACGCAGTATTTT.

This chain uses TRBV19 with TRBJ1-3; 7 nucleotides line up with TRBD1. The CDR3 runs to 15 residues. Germline V lookup: CDR1 LNHDA, CDR2 SQIVND (reference sequence). The ends lost 5 bases at V and 4 bases at J; junction bases unmatched: 8. In nucleotides, the CDR3 is TGTGCCAGTAGTCTGCCCGGGACAGTCGGAAACACCATATATTTT. It yields the protein CASSLPGTVGNTIYF.

This clone was counted once. The chain links TRBV6-1 to TRBJ2-1, with TRBD2 matching over 11 bases. The CDR3 runs 16 residues. V lost 2 bases, J lost 6 bases, and 6 bases stayed unmatched. Germline-derived CDR1 and CDR2 are MNHNS and SASEGT. The CDR3 DNA reads TGTGCCAGCAGTGAACCGGGACTAGCGGAATCCAATGAGCAGTTCTTC. It is translated as CASSEPGLAESNEQFF.

The chain is built from TRBV9 and TRBJ1-6; D perhaps matches TRBD1 (6 bases). V lost 2 bases, J lost 0 bases, and 9 bases lay in between. Germline CDR1 SGDLS, CDR2 YYNGEE. CDR3 size: 16 residues. CDR3 protein: CASSVTGSSYNSPLHF. CDR3 nucleotides: TGTGCCAGCAGCGTCACAGGGAGCTCCTATAATTCACCCCTCCACTTT. Full variable domain (rest looked up from reference TRBV9 and TRBJ1-6): DSGVTQTPKHLITATGQRVTLRCSPRSGDLSVYWYQQSLDQGLQFLIQYYNGEERAKGNILERFSAQQFPDLHSELNLSSLELGDSALYFCASSVTGSSYNSPLHFGNGTRLTVT.

The CDR3 sequence is CASSPSNFGFGYTF. In DNA form, the CDR3 reads TGTGCCAGCTCACCTTCCAACTTTGGTTTCGGCTACACCTTC. The gene calls are TRBV18 and TRBJ1-2; D gene unclear. The CDR3 sequence is 14 residues long. CDR1 is KGHSH and CDR2 is LQKENI in the germline V gene. Trimming removed 3 bases at V and 8 bases at J, with 16 bases between.

This clone was picked up one time. V and J are TRBV19 and TRBJ2-1, with 9 bases lining up with TRBD2. The CDR3 is 15 amino acids. Germline V gene sequence: CDR1 LNHDA, CDR2 SQIVND (reference sequence). V shed 7 bases and J 0 bases; nucleotides not matched to a gene: 4. The CDR3: CASKSGGSSYNEQFF. The CDR3 bases are TGTGCCAGTAAAAGCGGGGGGAGCTCCTACAATGAGCAGTTCTTC.

This clone was seen only a few times. The rearrangement joins TRBV29-1 to TRBJ1-1, with 8 bases matching TRBD1. This CDR3 has 11 amino acids. V gave up 1 base and J gave up 8 bases; unmatched junction bases: 0. The germline CDR1 and CDR2 sequences are SQVTM and ANQGSEA. The CDR3 is CSVEGTGEAFF. The CDR3 nucleotides are TGCAGCGTTGAAGGGACAGGGGAAGCTTTCTTT.

This clone was detected ten times or more. This chain links TRBV27 with TRBJ2-3; 9 bases agree with TRBD2. Germline V gives CDR1 MNHEY, CDR2 SMNVEV (reference sequence). V lost 6 bases and J lost 2; bases outside the gene matches: 6. This CDR3 has 15 amino acids. The DNA for the CDR3 is TGTGCCAGCAGCTATCGGACTAGCGACACAGATACGCAGTATTTT. This sequence encodes CASSYRTSDTDTQYF.

The rearrangement uses TRBV5-8 and TRBJ1-4, with a tentative D call TRBD1 (6 bases). CDR1 SGHTS and CDR2 YDEGEE come from the germline V gene. The length of the CDR3 is 14 residues. Trimming shortened V by 2 bases and J by 8 bases, and 13 bases separated the two germline ends. CDR3 sequence (DNA): TGTGCCAGCAGCTTTCGGCAGGGACACGAAAAACTGTTTTTT. This codes for CASSFRQGHEKLFF.

V usage is TRBV4-1 and J usage is TRBJ1-4; TRBD1 matches 10 bases. V shed 0 bases and J 3 bases; nucleotides not matched to a gene: 13. The CDR3 sequence is 20 residues long. Germline CDR1 and CDR2: MGHRA and YSYEKL. This CDR3 reads CASSQDQGTGVIRANEKLFF. The CDR3 DNA is TGCGCCAGCAGCCAAGATCAGGGGACAGGGGTAATAAGGGCTAATGAAAAACTGTTTTTT.

V is TRBV5-1 and J is TRBJ1-1, with 9 bases matching TRBD1. Trimming took 4 bases from V and 3 from J; bases not matched to a gene: 13. The germline CDR1 and CDR2 sequences are SGHRS and YFSETQ. This CDR3 comprises 17 residues. The CDR3: CASSLGTGWEQDTEAFF. For the CDR3, the DNA is TGCGCCAGCAGCCTAGGGACAGGGTGGGAACAGGACACTGAAGCTTTCTTT.

As to this clone: The sample holds other DNA sequences that translate to the same CDR3. The chain links TRBV5-1 to TRBJ2-1, with 7 bases fitting TRBD1. The CDR3 has 16 residues. Trimming at V came to 0 bases and at J to 0 bases, leaving 3 bases not matched to a gene. Germline-derived CDR1 and CDR2 are SGHRS and YFSETQ. The CDR3 loop reads CASSLGTGGSYNEQFF. In nucleotides, the CDR3 is TGCGCCAGCAGCTTGGGGACAGGAGGCTCCTACAATGAGCAGTTCTTC.

The chain carries TRBV28 and TRBJ1-1; TRBD1 matches at 10 bases. Germline CDR1 MDHEN, CDR2 SYDVKM. Trimming took 5 bases from V and 0 from J; bases not matched to a gene: 6. This CDR3 is built from 16 residues. CDR3 DNA sequence: TGTGCCAGCAGTCTGGGACAGGGGAACCTGAACACTGAAGCTTTCTTT. Its protein is CASSLGQGNLNTEAFF.

The DNA of the CDR3 is TGTGCCAGCAGCTTAGCGAAGGGACTCCTCCAAGAGACCCAGTACTTC. Residues: CASSLAKGLLQETQYF. The chain links TRBV7-8 to TRBJ2-5; a weak D match, TRBD2 (6 bases). With 0 bases removed from V and 1 base from J, the gap between germline ends came to 12 bases. CDR3 length: 16 amino acids. CDR1 and CDR2 from the germline V gene are SGHVS and FQNEAQ.

The chain has TRBV15 and TRBJ1-5, with 8 bases matching TRBD1. This CDR3 is 15 amino acids long. V shed 5 bases and J 7 bases; nucleotides not matched to a gene: 10. Germline assignment: CDR1 LNHNV and CDR2 YYDKDF (reference sequence). The CDR3 protein is CATSQGQEGWQPQHF. Here the CDR3 DNA reads TGTGCCACCAGCCAGGGACAGGAGGGGTGGCAGCCCCAGCATTTT.

The chain combines TRBV7-3 with TRBJ2-5; 11 bases are a match to TRBD2. The CDR3 is made up of 14 amino acids. Germline V lookup: CDR1 SGHTA, CDR2 FQGTGA. V lost 5 bases to trimming and J lost 5 bases; unmatched junction nucleotides: 4. CDR3 residues: CASSPGLAVETQYF. CDR3 sequence (DNA): TGTGCCAGCAGCCCGGGACTAGCGGTGGAGACCCAGTACTTC.

The chain has TRBV7-2 and TRBJ2-3; tentatively, D is TRBD2 (5 bases). Germline V gene data show CDR1 as SGHTA and CDR2 as FQGNSA. V lost 5 bases and J lost 4, with 10 bases in between. The CDR3 length is 13 residues. The CDR3 sequence is CASSPAGADTQYF. In DNA form, the CDR3 reads TGTGCCAGCAGCCCTGCCGGGGCAGATACGCAGTATTTT.

This clone was recorded once. This sequence joins TRBV3-1 (or the pseudogene TRBV3-2) and TRBJ1-2, with unresolved D. Trimming took off 1 base at V and 3 bases at J, with 12 bases between the two ends. The CDR3 is 15 residues long. Germline CDR1 LGHDT, CDR2 YNNKEL (reference sequence). Here the CDR3 DNA reads TGTGCCAGCAGCCAAGGGGCGGGAATGTACTATGGCTACACCTTC. This gives the protein CASSQGAGMYYGYTF.

On this clone itself: The junction differs from germline at one of its ends, possibly a read error. V usage is TRBV2 and J usage is TRBJ2-3, with TRBD1 as a possible D gene (5 bases). CDR1 is SNHLY and CDR2 is FYNNEI in the germline V gene. The CDR3 loop spans 15 amino acids. The CDR3 DNA is TGTGCCAACAGTTTGGGGCAGCCTAGCACAGATACGCAGTATTTT. This gives the protein CANSLGQPSTDTQYF.